These T cell receptor beta chains were read from a single sample in a study of post-analysis software for immune sequencing data. TCRdb re-called the PCR reads through MiXCR, storing one row per CDR3 protein. Of roughly 670,000 distinct CDR3 sequences detected, over 45% appear once; the ten largest clones hold 11%. The specimen was blood. The receptors come from a girl aged 2 to 10 with multiple sclerosis. CDR3s include the opening cysteine and the closing phenylalanine or tryptophan. Fields, in order: clone size, V gene, CDR3 protein. Clone size is given for some rows only: seen once, a few or many times, or a class if the clone is expanded.

clone size: .; V gene: TRBV7-9; CDR3 protein: CASSDVTQSHPSLYGYTF
clone size: .; V gene: TRBV15; CDR3 protein: CATSRPGQGVYGYTF
clone size: .; V gene: TRBV25-1; CDR3 protein: CASRGLLRADTQYF
clone size: .; V gene: TRBV12-3/TRBV12-4; CDR3 protein: CASSLRTSAYNEQFF
clone size: few; V gene: TRBV7-9; CDR3 protein: CASSLGGYAYNEQFF
clone size: .; V gene: TRBV29-1; CDR3 protein: CSVERSVYGYTF
clone size: .; V gene: TRBV3-1; CDR3 protein: CASSQDLSQSTDTQYF
clone size: once; V gene: TRBV11-2; CDR3 protein: CASSLEGGPETQYF
clone size: few; V gene: TRBV24-1; CDR3 protein: CATSDPGVNNEQFF
clone size: .; V gene: TRBV7-2; CDR3 protein: CASSPGDKNIQYF
clone size: .; V gene: TRBV6-5; CDR3 protein: CASSQGQGNQPQHF
clone size: .; V gene: TRBV4-1; CDR3 protein: CASSQEVRISYEQYF
clone size: few; V gene: TRBV7-2; CDR3 protein: CASSLFGVSQETQYF
clone size: .; V gene: TRBV5-1; CDR3 protein: CASSLSAFSSYEQYF
clone size: few; V gene: TRBV12-5; CDR3 protein: CASGLRSGYNDSPLHF
clone size: .; V gene: TRBV2; CDR3 protein: CASSETGKGYTF
clone size: .; V gene: TRBV29-1; CDR3 protein: CSVSGTGYEQYF
clone size: .; V gene: TRBV27; CDR3 protein: CASSPSTKNIQYF
clone size: .; V gene: TRBV4-2; CDR3 protein: CASSQDIREKLFF
clone size: .; V gene: TRBV12-3/TRBV12-4; CDR3 protein: CASSLPPGGPGEQFF
clone size: .; V gene: TRBV15; CDR3 protein: CATSRVGGETQYF
clone size: .; V gene: TRBV7-2; CDR3 protein: CASSPSEAGGAETQYF
clone size: few; V gene: TRBV20-1; CDR3 protein: CSARGGTAGHNEQYF
clone size: .; V gene: TRBV29-1; CDR3 protein: CRANTGQGTGANVLTF
clone size: once; V gene: TRBV2; CDR3 protein: CASSLRLALDEQYF
clone size: .; V gene: TRBV4-2; CDR3 protein: CASSQDWRQGGYGYTF
clone size: .; V gene: TRBV4-1; CDR3 protein: CASSQPNYNEQFF
clone size: few; V gene: TRBV4-2; CDR3 protein: CASSQAFQATDTQYF
clone size: few; V gene: TRBV7-9; CDR3 protein: CASSWAERPVGTDTQYF
clone size: .; V gene: TRBV12-3/TRBV12-4; CDR3 protein: CASSLLAGGPSNEQFF
clone size: .; V gene: TRBV5-1; CDR3 protein: CASSSDGLAGGDEQFF
clone size: .; V gene: TRBV5-5; CDR3 protein: CASSFRGLGNQPQHF
clone size: .; V gene: TRBV12-3/TRBV12-4; CDR3 protein: CASSFGPADTQYF
clone size: .; V gene: TRBV11-2; CDR3 protein: CASSILADAYEQYF
clone size: .; V gene: TRBV6-6; CDR3 protein: CASSMPDYGYTF
clone size: .; V gene: TRBV12-3/TRBV12-4; CDR3 protein: CASTLGAGEKLFF
clone size: .; V gene: TRBV6-6; CDR3 protein: CASSYSQGSNYGYTF
clone size: .; V gene: TRBV5-1; CDR3 protein: CASSSSGTGWKETQYF
clone size: .; V gene: TRBV6-1; CDR3 protein: CASSEQGSGGNEQFF
clone size: few; V gene: TRBV28; CDR3 protein: CASSPALGEQYF
clone size: .; V gene: TRBV6-5; CDR3 protein: CASSIDRGPDTEAFF
clone size: once; V gene: TRBV24-1; CDR3 protein: CATTTVGTDTQYF
clone size: .; V gene: TRBV11-2; CDR3 protein: CASSLWAGGIYGYTF
clone size: .; V gene: TRBV20-1; CDR3 protein: CSARFRLSEQFF
clone size: .; V gene: TRBV12-3/TRBV12-4; CDR3 protein: CASSLAALYGYTF
clone size: once; V gene: TRBV5-1; CDR3 protein: CASSRGTGGSNEQFF
clone size: .; V gene: TRBV4-2; CDR3 protein: CASSQDGQGASNTEAFF
clone size: .; V gene: TRBV7-2; CDR3 protein: CASSLVLGTGANVLTF
clone size: .; V gene: TRBV7-3; CDR3 protein: CASSPEGVAQETQYF
clone size: .; V gene: TRBV12-3/TRBV12-4; CDR3 protein: CASSPGPYTNEKLFF
clone size: .; V gene: TRBV11-2; CDR3 protein: CACSLDGGLAQGGDTQYF
clone size: few; V gene: TRBV6-1; CDR3 protein: CASIPGTLKIDTQYF
clone size: few; V gene: TRBV29-1; CDR3 protein: CSVDGVGTYEQYF
clone size: .; V gene: TRBV5-1; CDR3 protein: CASSLVLGRTGERFF